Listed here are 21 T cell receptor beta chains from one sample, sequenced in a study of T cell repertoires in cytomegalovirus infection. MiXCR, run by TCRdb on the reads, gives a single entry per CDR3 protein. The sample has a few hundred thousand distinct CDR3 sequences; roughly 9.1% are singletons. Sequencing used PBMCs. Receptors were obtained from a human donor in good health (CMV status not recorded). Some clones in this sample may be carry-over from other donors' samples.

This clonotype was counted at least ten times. The CDR3 region is CASSPSYRQGWTYEQYF. CDR3 coding DNA: TGTGCCAGCAGTCCCTCCTATAGACAGGGGTGGACTTACGAGCAGTACTTC. V usage is TRBV28 and J usage is TRBJ2-7; 8 bases fit TRBD1. The V gene end was trimmed by 5 bases and the J gene end by 4 bases; junction bases not matched to a gene: 16. Per the germline V gene, CDR1 is MDHEN and CDR2 is SYDVKM. The CDR3 is 17 residues long.

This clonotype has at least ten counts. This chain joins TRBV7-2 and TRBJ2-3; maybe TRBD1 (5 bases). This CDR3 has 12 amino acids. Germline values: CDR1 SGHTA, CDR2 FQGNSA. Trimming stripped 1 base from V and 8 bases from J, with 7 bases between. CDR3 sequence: CASSLGGGTQYF. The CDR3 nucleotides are TGTGCCAGCAGCTTAGGGGGCGGTACGCAGTATTTT. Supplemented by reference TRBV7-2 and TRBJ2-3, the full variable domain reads GAGVSQSPSNKVTEKGKDVELRCDPISGHTALYWYRQSLGQGLEFLIYFQGNSAPDKSGLPSDRFSAERTGGSVSTLTIQRTQQEDSAVYLCASSLGGGTQYFGPGTRLTVL.

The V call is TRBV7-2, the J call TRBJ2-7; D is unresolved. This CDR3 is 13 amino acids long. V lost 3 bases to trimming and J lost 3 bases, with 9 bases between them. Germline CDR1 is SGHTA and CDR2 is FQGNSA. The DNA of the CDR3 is TGTGCCAGCAGCTTTTCTTTTAACTACGAGCAGTACTTC. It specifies CASSFSFNYEQYF.

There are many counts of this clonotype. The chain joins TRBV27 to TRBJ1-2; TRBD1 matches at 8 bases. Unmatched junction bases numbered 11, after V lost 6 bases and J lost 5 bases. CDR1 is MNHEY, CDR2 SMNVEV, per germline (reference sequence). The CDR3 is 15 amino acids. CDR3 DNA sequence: TGTGCCAGCAGCCCTACGGACAGGGTAGAATATGGCTACACCTTC. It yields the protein CASSPTDRVEYGYTF.

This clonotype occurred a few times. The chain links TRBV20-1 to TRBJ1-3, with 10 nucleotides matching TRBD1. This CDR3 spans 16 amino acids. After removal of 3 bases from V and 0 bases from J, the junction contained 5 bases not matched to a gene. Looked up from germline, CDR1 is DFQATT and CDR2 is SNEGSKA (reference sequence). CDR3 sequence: CSASGTGASSGNTIYF. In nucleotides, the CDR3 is TGCAGTGCTAGTGGGACAGGGGCATCCTCTGGAAACACCATATATTTT.

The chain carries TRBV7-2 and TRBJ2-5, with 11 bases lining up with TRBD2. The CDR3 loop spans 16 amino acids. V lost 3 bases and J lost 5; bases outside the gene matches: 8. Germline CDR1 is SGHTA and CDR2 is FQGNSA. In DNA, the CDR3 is TGTGCCAGCAGCTTCCCTAGCGGGGGGCGGAGGGAGACCCAGTACTTC. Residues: CASSFPSGGRRETQYF.

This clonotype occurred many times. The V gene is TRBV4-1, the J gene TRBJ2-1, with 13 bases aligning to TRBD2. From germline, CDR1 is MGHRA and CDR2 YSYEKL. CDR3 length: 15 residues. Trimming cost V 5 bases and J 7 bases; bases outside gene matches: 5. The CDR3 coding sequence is TGCGCCAGCAGCTCCGGACTAGCGGGGGTTAATGAGCAGTTCTTC. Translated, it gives CASSSGLAGVNEQFF.

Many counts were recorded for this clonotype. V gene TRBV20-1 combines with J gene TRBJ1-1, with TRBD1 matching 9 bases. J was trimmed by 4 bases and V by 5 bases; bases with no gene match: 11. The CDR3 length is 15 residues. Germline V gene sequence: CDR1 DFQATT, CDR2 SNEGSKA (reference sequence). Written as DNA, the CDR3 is TGCAGTGCTCGAGGCTTGACAGGGGGGGTCACTGAAGCTTTCTTT. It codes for CSARGLTGGVTEAFF.

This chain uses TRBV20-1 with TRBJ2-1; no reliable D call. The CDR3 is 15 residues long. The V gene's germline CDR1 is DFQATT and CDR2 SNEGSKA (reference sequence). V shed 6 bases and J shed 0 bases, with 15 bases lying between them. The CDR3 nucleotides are TGCAGTGCCACCTGGGTCCGGAGCTCCTACAATGAGCAGTTCTTC. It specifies CSATWVRSSYNEQFF.

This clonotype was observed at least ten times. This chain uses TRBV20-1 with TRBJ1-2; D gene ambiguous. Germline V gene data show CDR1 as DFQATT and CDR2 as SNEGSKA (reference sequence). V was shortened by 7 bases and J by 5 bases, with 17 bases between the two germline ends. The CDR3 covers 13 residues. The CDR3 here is CSVSIGLGYGYTF. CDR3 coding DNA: TGCAGTGTCAGTATAGGGTTGGGGTATGGCTACACCTTC.

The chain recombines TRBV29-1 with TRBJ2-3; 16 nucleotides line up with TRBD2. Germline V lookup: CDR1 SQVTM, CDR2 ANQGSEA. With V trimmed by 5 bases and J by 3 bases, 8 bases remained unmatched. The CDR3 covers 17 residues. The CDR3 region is CSVIKVGLAGGTDTQYF. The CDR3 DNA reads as TGCAGCGTTATTAAGGTGGGACTAGCGGGAGGGACAGATACGCAGTATTTT.

CDR3 in amino acids: CSVDLHGSGNTIYF. The CDR3 nucleotides read TGCAGCGTTGACCTACACGGATCTGGAAACACCATATATTTT. The chain is built from TRBV29-1 and TRBJ1-3; D remains ambiguous. V was trimmed by 3 bases and J by 1 base, leaving 10 bases between them. The CDR3 is made up of 14 amino acids. In germline, CDR1 is SQVTM, CDR2 ANQGSEA.

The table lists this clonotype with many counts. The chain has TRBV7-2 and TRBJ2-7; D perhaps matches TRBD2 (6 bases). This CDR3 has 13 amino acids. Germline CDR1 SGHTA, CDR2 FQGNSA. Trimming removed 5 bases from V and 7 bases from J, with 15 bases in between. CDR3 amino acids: CASSQVGGGEQYF. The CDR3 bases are TGTGCCAGCAGCCAAGTAGGTGGAGGGGAGCAGTACTTC.

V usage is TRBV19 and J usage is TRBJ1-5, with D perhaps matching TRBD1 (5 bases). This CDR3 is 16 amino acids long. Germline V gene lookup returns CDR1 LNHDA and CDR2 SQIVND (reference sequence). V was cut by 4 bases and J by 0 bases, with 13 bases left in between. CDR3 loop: CASSKSGQVSNQPQHF. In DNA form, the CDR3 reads TGTGCCAGTAGTAAATCAGGGCAGGTTAGCAATCAGCCCCAGCATTTT. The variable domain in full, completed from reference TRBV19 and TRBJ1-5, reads DGGITQSPKYLFRKEGQNVTLSCEQNLNHDAMYWYRQDPGQGLRLIYYSQIVNDFQKGDIAEGYSVSREKKESFPLTVTSAQKNPTAFYLCASSKSGQVSNQPQHFGDGTRLSIL.

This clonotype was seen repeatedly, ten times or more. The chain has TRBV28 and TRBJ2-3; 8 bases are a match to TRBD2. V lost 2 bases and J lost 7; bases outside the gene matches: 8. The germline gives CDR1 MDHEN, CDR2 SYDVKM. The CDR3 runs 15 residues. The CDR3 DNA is TGTGCCAGCAGTTTAGCGGGGGGCCCCTCCCATACGCAGTATTTT. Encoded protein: CASSLAGGPSHTQYF.

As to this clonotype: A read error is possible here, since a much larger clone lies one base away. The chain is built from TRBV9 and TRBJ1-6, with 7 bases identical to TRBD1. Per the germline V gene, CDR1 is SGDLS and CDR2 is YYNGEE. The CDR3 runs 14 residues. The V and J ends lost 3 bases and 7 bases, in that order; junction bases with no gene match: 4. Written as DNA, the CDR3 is TGTGCCAGCAGCGAACAGGGGAGGAATTCACCCCTCCACTTT. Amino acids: CASSEQGRNSPLHF.

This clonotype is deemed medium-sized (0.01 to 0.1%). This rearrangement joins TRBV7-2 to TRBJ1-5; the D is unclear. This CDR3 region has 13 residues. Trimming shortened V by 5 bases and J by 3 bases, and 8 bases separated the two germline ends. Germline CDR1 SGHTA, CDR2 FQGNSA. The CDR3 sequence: CASSKYDNQPQHF. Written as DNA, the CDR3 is TGTGCCAGCAGCAAATATGACAATCAGCCCCAGCATTTT. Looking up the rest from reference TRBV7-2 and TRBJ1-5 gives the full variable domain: GAGVSQSPSNKVTEKGKDVELRCDPISGHTALYWYRQSLGQGLEFLIYFQGNSAPDKSGLPSDRFSAERTGGSVSTLTIQRTQQEDSAVYLCASSKYDNQPQHFGDGTRLSIL.

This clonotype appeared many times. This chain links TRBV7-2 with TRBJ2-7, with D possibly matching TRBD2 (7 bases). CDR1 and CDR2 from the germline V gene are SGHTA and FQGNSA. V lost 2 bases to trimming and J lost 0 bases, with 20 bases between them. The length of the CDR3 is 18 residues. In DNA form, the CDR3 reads TGTGCCAGCAGCTTATTGATCGCGGGGGCCTTGAGCTCCTACGAGCAGTACTTC. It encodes CASSLLIAGALSSYEQYF. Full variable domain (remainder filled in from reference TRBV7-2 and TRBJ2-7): GAGVSQSPSNKVTEKGKDVELRCDPISGHTALYWYRQSLGQGLEFLIYFQGNSAPDKSGLPSDRFSAERTGGSVSTLTIQRTQQEDSAVYLCASSLLIAGALSSYEQYFGPGTRLTVT.

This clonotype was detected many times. The DNA of the CDR3 is TGTGCCAGCAGCTCTTTCGGGCGGCCCACAGCGGGAGTTGGGGCCAACGTCCTGACTTTC. Translating gives CASSSFGRPTAGVGANVLTF. The gene calls are TRBV11-2 and TRBJ2-6, with TRBD2 matching 8 bases. Germline CDR1 reads SGHAT; CDR2 reads FQNNGV. V was clipped by 4 bases and J by 3 bases; unmatched bases: 17. There are 20 residues in the CDR3.

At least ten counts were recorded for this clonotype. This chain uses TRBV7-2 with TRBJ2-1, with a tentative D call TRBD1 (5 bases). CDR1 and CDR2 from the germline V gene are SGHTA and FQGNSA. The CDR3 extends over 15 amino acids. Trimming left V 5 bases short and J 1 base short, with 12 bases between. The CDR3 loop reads CASSKRGPSYNEQFF. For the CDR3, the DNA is TGTGCCAGCAGCAAAAGGGGTCCTTCCTACAATGAGCAGTTCTTC.

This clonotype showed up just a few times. This CDR3 is CASSPGGWINEKLFF. CDR3 sequence (DNA): TGTGCCAGCAGCCCGGGGGGGTGGATTAATGAAAAACTGTTTTTT. This chain connects TRBV3-1 to TRBJ1-4; D perhaps matches TRBD1 (5 bases). This CDR3 is built from 15 residues. V dropped 4 bases and J dropped 4 bases, with 13 bases sitting between them. Germline CDR1 and CDR2: LGHDT and YNNKEL (reference sequence).